These T cell receptor beta chains were read from a single sample in a study of blood T cells in healthy people across ages. One entry per CDR3 protein, called by TCRdb with MiXCR from the 5' RACE reads. The profile covers around 1,500,000 distinct CDR3 sequences, with roughly 27% appearing a single time and about 8% taken by the ten largest. Material: blood. Receptors were obtained from a young woman in good health. The CDR3 runs from the conserved cysteine through the conserved F or W. D genes are given only for firm matches. A clone size is listed for some rows: how often the clone was seen (once, few, many), or a class if it is expanded.

CASRGMGLDEQYF	TGTGCCAGCAGGGGTATGGGTCTCGACGAGCAGTACTTC	TRBV3-1	NA	TRBJ2-7	NA
CASSFTGGGNIQYF	TGTGCCAGCAGCTTCACGGGAGGAGGGAACATTCAGTACTTC	TRBV11-2	TRBD2	TRBJ2-4	many
CASTPGRLGDTQYF	TGTGCCAGCACTCCGGGGAGGCTCGGAGATACGCAGTATTTT	TRBV12-3/TRBV12-4	NA	TRBJ2-3	few
CASSFWGPGERYF	TGTGCCAGCAGTTTTTGGGGCCCGGGGGAGCGGTACTTC	TRBV27	NA	TRBJ2-7	NA
CASSKTDGWANIQYF	TGTGCCAGCAGCAAAACAGATGGTTGGGCAAACATTCAGTACTTC	TRBV9	NA	TRBJ2-4	few
CASSGSNPYEQYF	TGTGCCAGCAGCGGGTCTAACCCCTACGAGCAGTACTTC	TRBV28	NA	TRBJ2-7	many
CASSLVSGQGAEYF	TGTGCCAGCAGCTTAGTGTCGGGACAGGGGGCTGAGTACTTC	TRBV11-2	TRBD1	TRBJ2-7	NA
CASSLGVPGQPQHF	TGTGCCAGCAGTTTGGGGGTACCGGGTCAGCCCCAGCATTTT	TRBV12-3/TRBV12-4	NA	TRBJ1-5	few
CASRPSVSDTQYF	TGTGCCAGCAGACCTAGCGTTTCAGATACGCAGTATTTT	TRBV6-2/TRBV6-3	NA	TRBJ2-3	NA
CASSPTGLSSYNEQYF	TGTGCCAGCAGCCCTACAGGGCTCAGCTCCTACAATGAGCAGTACTTC	TRBV7-3	NA	TRBJ2-7	NA
CASSLASSGNGNEQFF	TGCGCCAGCAGCTTGGCATCTAGCGGGAATGGGAATGAGCAGTTCTTC	TRBV5-1	TRBD2	TRBJ2-1	few
CASSQDPGQGRREQYF	TGCGCCAGCAGCCAAGATCCGGGACAGGGTCGTCGGGAGCAGTACTTC	TRBV4-1	TRBD1	TRBJ2-7	few
CASSLEMGVDTQYF	TGTGCCAGCAGCTTAGAGATGGGGGTAGATACGCAGTATTTT	TRBV7-6	NA	TRBJ2-3	few
CASSPPGSADTQYF	TGCGCCAGCAGCCCACCCGGGAGCGCAGATACGCAGTATTTT	TRBV5-1	NA	TRBJ2-3	many
CASRESDTPVGGANVLTF	TGTGCCAGCAGGGAGAGCGACACACCGGTGGGGGGGGCCAACGTCCTGACTTTC	TRBV6-1	NA	TRBJ2-6	NA
CASSSSARNYEQYF	TGTGCCAGCAGCTCCTCAGCCCGTAATTACGAGCAGTACTTC	TRBV7-9	NA	TRBJ2-7	NA
CTSSLGEKLFF	TGCACCAGCAGCTTGGGAGAAAAACTGTTTTTT	TRBV5-1	NA	TRBJ1-4	NA